These T cell receptor beta chains were read from a single sample in a study of OX40 agonist ivuxolimab in advanced cancers. Sequencing was performed with immunoSEQ multiplex PCR; in TCRdb, only in-frame clones are kept and a portion is missing. This table holds about 79,000 clones, 91% found once. The input for sequencing was CD4+ or CD8+ T cells sorted from blood, taken in a trial of the OX40 agonist ivuxolimab. These receptor sequences come from an adult with an advanced solid tumor such as melanoma, head and neck, liver or kidney cancer. Each CDR3 is given with its conserved first and last residue. D genes are given only for firm matches. Clone size is shown for a subset of rows, as once, few, many or a class of expanded clone.

TGTGCCAGCAGCCCCGGCTGGACGGGTAATACGCAGTATTTT | CASSPGWTGNTQYF | . | . | TRBJ2-3 | TRBV5-4
TGTGCCAGTAGCGGAGACCCCCGAGTTTACGAGCAGTACTTC | CASSGDPRVYEQYF | . | . | TRBJ2-7 | TRBV19
TGTGCCAGCAGTGCAGTCTCTAGCGTTGACACTGAAGCTTTCTTT | CASSAVSSVDTEAFF | . | . | TRBJ1-1 | TRBV6-1
TGTGCAAGTCGCTTTGCAGAGAGGGCCATGGGCACAGATACGCAGTATTTT | CASRFAERAMGTDTQYF | . | . | TRBJ2-3 | TRBV12-2
TGTGCCAGCATCCTTACCGGTACGAACACCGGGGAGCTGTTTTTT | CASILTGTNTGELFF | . | . | TRBJ2-2 | TRBV7-9
TGTGCCAGCAGGGGGTCTGGGGCCAACGTCCTGACTTTC | CASRGSGANVLTF | . | . | TRBJ2-6 | TRBV2
TGTGCCAGCAGCTTGGGTTCTCTTGGACAGGGGCCTGAGACCCAGTACTTC | CASSLGSLGQGPETQYF | TRBD1 | . | TRBJ2-5 | TRBV5-8
TGTGCCAGCAGCGTCCAGGGGTCAGGGGGCTTTAATGAGCAGTTCTTC | CASSVQGSGGFNEQFF | TRBD1 | . | TRBJ2-1 | TRBV9
TGTGCCAGCAGTCTCCAACGACAGGGGGGGACTGAAGCTTTCTTT | CASSLQRQGGTEAFF | TRBD1 | . | TRBJ1-1 | TRBV28
TGTGCCAGCAGTTACTCGGCCAGGGGGCTCACTGAAGCTTTCTTT | CASSYSARGLTEAFF | TRBD1 | . | TRBJ1-1 | TRBV6-5
TGCGCCAGCAGCCCAGAGGGGGCCCACGAGCAGTACTTC | CASSPEGAHEQYF | TRBD1 | . | TRBJ2-7 | TRBV5-1
TGTGCCAGCAGGTTACACACAACAGGTGAAGCTTTCTTT | CASRLHTTGEAFF | . | . | TRBJ1-1 | TRBV7-9
TGTGCCAGCAGCCCTGTAGGCACAGATACGCAGTATTTT | CASSPVGTDTQYF | . | . | TRBJ2-3 | TRBV7-9
TGTGCCAGCAGTCAGATAACTTTCCCGGGGAATGAGCAGTTCTTC | CASSQITFPGNEQFF | . | . | TRBJ2-1 | TRBV28
TGTGCCAGCAGCCGCGAGACCCAAAATGAGCAGTTCTTC | CASSRETQNEQFF | . | once | TRBJ2-1 | TRBV2
TGTGCCAGCAGTTACGGGTCTAGCGGGAGTTCCTACGAGCAGTACTTC | CASSYGSSGSSYEQYF | TRBD2 | . | TRBJ2-7 | TRBV6-5
TGTGCCAGCCAGGGGGCCGGCTATGGCTACACCTTC | CASQGAGYGYTF | TRBD1 | . | TRBJ1-2 | TRBV6-6
TGTGCCAGACCGCCCAAGACACCTACTAACTATGGCTACACCTTC | CARPPKTPTNYGYTF | . | few | TRBJ1-2 | TRBV19
TGTGCCAGCAGTTTATTCCCCCAAAGACTAGCGGAGTCGAGGGTGTCCTACGAGCAGTACTTC | CASSLFPQRLAESRVSYEQYF | TRBD2 | once | TRBJ2-7 | TRBV28
TGCGCCAGCAGCTTAGGGGAGGATTGGGGTTCCTACAATGAGCAGTTCTTC | CASSLGEDWGSYNEQFF | . | . | TRBJ2-1 | TRBV5-1
TGTGCCAGTAGTTCCATGGGGACTCCCGAGACCCAGTACTTC | CASSSMGTPETQYF | . | few | TRBJ2-5 | TRBV19
TGTGCCAGCAGCGTAATGGGAGGGCCCACAGATACGCAGTATTTT | CASSVMGGPTDTQYF | TRBD2 | . | TRBJ2-3 | TRBV9
TGTGCCACTGTAGCGGGAGTTGGCAATGAGCAGTTCTTC | CATVAGVGNEQFF | TRBD2 | . | TRBJ2-1 | TRBV5-4
TGTGCCAGTAGACCGGGGGCTGGGAATGAAAAACTGTTTTTT | CASRPGAGNEKLFF | . | . | TRBJ1-4 | TRBV19
TGTGCCAGCAGCCCCACTAGCGGGAGGAGGTGGGAGACCCAGTACTTC | CASSPTSGRRWETQYF | TRBD2 | . | TRBJ2-5 | TRBV7-3
TGTGCCAGCAGTTACTCGGGGCAGGGGGCTCAGAACGGCTACACCTTC | CASSYSGQGAQNGYTF | TRBD1 | . | TRBJ1-2 | TRBV6-6
TGTGCCAGCAGCACGGGACAGGGGGTTAGCGGAGTTAGTGGCTACACCTTC | CASSTGQGVSGVSGYTF | TRBD1 | . | TRBJ1-2 | TRBV13
TGTGCCAGCTCAAGACCTAGCGGCAGCTCCTACAATGAGCAGTTCTTC | CASSRPSGSSYNEQFF | TRBD2 | . | TRBJ2-1 | TRBV18
TGCGCCAGCAGCCCGGCTGGGGGCAATCAGCCCCAGCATTTT | CASSPAGGNQPQHF | . | . | TRBJ1-5 | TRBV5-1
TGTGCCAGCAGTTTATTTTATCAGATAGGCTCCTCTGGAAACACCATATATTTT | CASSLFYQIGSSGNTIYF | . | once | TRBJ1-3 | TRBV28
TGTGCCAGCAGTTACGCGGGTAGGGGTCAATACGAGCAGTACTTC | CASSYAGRGQYEQYF | . | . | TRBJ2-7 | TRBV6-6
TGCAGCGTCATGGGACGGTTAAACACTGAAGCTTTCTTT | CSVMGRLNTEAFF | . | . | TRBJ1-1 | TRBV29-1
TGCGCCAGCAGCTTGAGACTAGGGTCCTACGAGCAGTACTTC | CASSLRLGSYEQYF | . | . | TRBJ2-7 | TRBV5-1
TGTGCCAGCAGACCAGGACTAGCGGGATCCTACGAGCAGTACTTC | CASRPGLAGSYEQYF | TRBD2 | . | TRBJ2-7 | TRBV6-5
TGTGCCAGCAGCTTGGGACTAGCGGGAAACAATGAGCAGTTCTTC | CASSLGLAGNNEQFF | TRBD2 | . | TRBJ2-1 | TRBV5-4
TGTGCCAGCTCACCGATGGACAGGGGGAGAACAGATACGCAGTATTTT | CASSPMDRGRTDTQYF | TRBD1 | once | TRBJ2-3 | TRBV18
TGCGCCAGCAATCGGGGGGAAGCTAACTATGGCTACACCTTC | CASNRGEANYGYTF | . | . | TRBJ1-2 | TRBV5-1